The 28 T cell receptor beta chains reported below all come from one sample, sequenced in a study of cytomegalovirus exposure and HLA in healthy donors. The PCR was carried out with 60 Vbeta primers and 13 Jbeta primers. Method: immunoSEQ multiplex PCR; TCRdb's copy keeps in-frame clones and lacks some. The data show tens of thousands of clones, 70% to 85% seen once. The sequenced sample was PBMCs. Receptors originate from a man aged 45-65 years in good health and CMV-seronegative.

This clone was seen more than once but under ten times. The chain is built from TRBV6-1 and TRBJ1-2; 10 positions match TRBD1. CDR3 length: 14 amino acids. Germline lookup yields CDR1 MNHNS and CDR2 SASEGT. Trimming cost V 6 bases and J 4 bases; bases outside gene matches: 5. The CDR3 sequence: CASRLDRGTYGYTF. DNA for the CDR3: TGTGCCAGCAGGTTGGACAGGGGGACCTATGGCTACACCTTC.

The chain uses TRBV7-3 and TRBJ2-7; D possibly corresponds to TRBD2 (5 bases). Trimming took off 1 base at V and 5 bases at J, with 18 bases between the two ends. The germline V gene encodes CDR1 SGHTA and CDR2 FQGTGA. CDR3 length: 16 amino acids. The CDR3 region is CASSLISTGSLDEQYF. CDR3 bases: TGTGCCAGCAGCTTAATATCGACGGGGTCCCTTGACGAGCAGTACTTC.

This clone was seen once. The genes are TRBV10-1 and TRBJ2-5, with 11 nucleotides matching TRBD2. J lost 3 bases, V lost 2 bases, and 2 bases had no gene match. The germline gives CDR1 WNHNN, CDR2 SYGVQD (reference sequence). This CDR3 is built from 15 residues. CDR3 loop: CASSETLAGEETQYF. The CDR3 DNA reads TGCGCCAGCAGTGAGACACTAGCGGGAGAAGAGACCCAGTACTTC.

The J gene is TRBJ2-3, the V gene TRBV9; tentatively, D is TRBD2 (5 bases). Trimming removed 0 bases from V and 4 bases from J, with 9 bases in between. The CDR3 sequence is 14 residues long. Per germline, CDR1 SGDLS and CDR2 YYNGEE. The CDR3 DNA follows: TGTGCCAGCAGCGTAGGTCTAGCCCCAGATACGCAGTATTTT. The encoded protein is CASSVGLAPDTQYF. The full variable domain, with the rest looked up from reference TRBV9 and TRBJ2-3, is DSGVTQTPKHLITATGQRVTLRCSPRSGDLSVYWYQQSLDQGLQFLIQYYNGEERAKGNILERFSAQQFPDLHSELNLSSLELGDSALYFCASSVGLAPDTQYFGPGTRLTVL.

The chain uses TRBV7-9 and TRBJ2-3; 9 bases are shared with TRBD2. Germline values: CDR1 SEHNR, CDR2 FQNEAQ (reference sequence). There are 16 residues in the CDR3. The V gene end was trimmed by 2 bases and the J gene end by 1 base; junction bases not matched to a gene: 4. CDR3 amino acids: CASSLLSGSGTDTQYF. The CDR3 DNA reads as TGTGCCAGCAGCTTACTTAGCGGGAGTGGCACAGATACGCAGTATTTT.

The CDR3 bases are TGTGCCAGCAGCCCGGGACAGGTTCACACCGGGGAGCTGTTTTTT. It specifies CASSPGQVHTGELFF. The chain carries TRBV9 and TRBJ2-2; 8 nucleotides align to TRBD1. Trimming removed 4 bases from V and 3 bases from J; junction bases left unmatched: 5. Germline assignment: CDR1 SGDLS and CDR2 YYNGEE. The CDR3 spans 15 residues.

This sequence joins TRBV5-4 and TRBJ2-2; 9 bases line up with TRBD2. V was clipped by 0 bases and J by 3 bases; unmatched bases: 6. The CDR3 spans 17 residues. Germline lookup yields CDR1 SGHNT and CDR2 YYREEE (reference sequence). DNA for the CDR3: TGTGCCAGCAGCTTGGCTAGCGGGATGATGTACACCGGGGAGCTGTTTTTT. Its translation: CASSLASGMMYTGELFF.

V usage is TRBV7-9 and J usage is TRBJ1-5, with a weak D call TRBD1 (6 bases). Trimming left V 5 bases short and J 0 bases short, with 23 bases between. This CDR3 contains 19 residues. The germline gives CDR1 SEHNR, CDR2 FQNEAQ (reference sequence). The CDR3 nucleotides read TGTGCCAGCAGCACCACGGGGAGACAGGATATTGGTAGCAATCAGCCCCAGCATTTT. Its translation is CASSTTGRQDIGSNQPQHF.

V and J are TRBV6-1 and TRBJ2-6; unclear D gene. Trimming took off 5 bases at V and 0 bases at J, with 8 bases between the two ends. The CDR3 is made up of 15 amino acids. CDR1 and CDR2 from the germline V gene are MNHNS and SASEGT. Here the CDR3 reads CASSSARSGANVLTF. CDR3 DNA sequence: TGTGCCAGCAGTTCCGCGCGCTCTGGGGCCAACGTCCTGACTTTC.

The chain has TRBV7-2 and TRBJ2-3; D possibly corresponds to TRBD1 (6 bases). The germline gives CDR1 SGHTA, CDR2 FQGNSA. The CDR3 spans 14 residues. V dropped 5 bases and J dropped 2 bases, with 11 bases sitting between them. This chain's CDR3 is CASSRTETTDTQYF. The DNA for the CDR3 is TGTGCCAGCAGCAGGACAGAAACCACAGATACGCAGTATTTT.

This sequence joins TRBV7-2 and TRBJ1-2; 8 positions match TRBD1. The length of the CDR3 is 15 residues. CDR1 is SGHTA and CDR2 is FQGNSA in the germline V gene. J was trimmed by 2 bases and V by 0 bases; bases with no gene match: 2. The CDR3, as DNA: TGTGCCAGCAGCTTAGCCGGGACAGGAAACTATGGCTACACCTTC. Amino acids: CASSLAGTGNYGYTF.

The chain joins TRBV11-3 to TRBJ2-2, with 8 bases identical to TRBD2. The V gene end was trimmed by 5 bases and the J gene end by 4 bases; junction bases not matched to a gene: 3. CDR3 size: 14 residues. Germline V gene lookup returns CDR1 SGHNT and CDR2 YENEEA. The CDR3 DNA reads TGTGCCAGCAGCCCGGGAGGGGGCACCGGGGAGCTGTTTTTT. The encoded protein is CASSPGGGTGELFF.

The V gene is TRBV5-8, the J gene TRBJ1-5, with D possibly matching TRBD1 (6 bases). V lost 4 bases and J 11 bases, leaving 25 bases between the germline ends. The germline V gene has CDR1 SGHTS and CDR2 YDEGEE. CDR3 length: 16 residues. The CDR3 spells CASSGAGRQDPMAQHF. DNA of the CDR3: TGTGCCAGCAGCGGGGCTGGAAGACAGGACCCAATGGCCCAGCATTTT. The whole variable domain, remainder taken from reference TRBV5-8 and TRBJ1-5, is EAGVTQSPTHLIKTRGQQATLRCSPISGHTSVYWYQQALGLGLQFLLWYDEGEERNRGNFPPRFSGRQFPNYSSELNVNALELEDSALYLCASSGAGRQDPMAQHFGDGTRLSIL.

The chain joins TRBV28 to TRBJ1-2, with TRBD1 identical over 10 bases. The V segment lost 9 bases and the J segment 7 bases; nucleotides outside the gene matches: 5. CDR1 is MDHEN, CDR2 SYDVKM, per germline. This CDR3 region has 12 residues. The DNA for the CDR3 is TGTGCCAGTACGACAGGGGGCGGTGGCTACACCTTC. This gives the protein CASTTGGGGYTF.

J is TRBJ1-1 and V is TRBV27; 9 positions agree with TRBD1. V lost 6 bases, J lost 3 bases, and 14 bases stayed unmatched. There are 17 residues in the CDR3. CDR1 and CDR2 from the germline V gene are MNHEY and SMNVEV (reference sequence). This CDR3 is CASSFTQGAGLDTEAFF. CDR3 nucleotides: TGTGCCAGCAGCTTCACACAGGGGGCGGGCCTGGACACTGAAGCTTTCTTT.

The rearrangement joins TRBV6-5 to TRBJ2-1; D is perhaps TRBD1 (6 bases). Trimming shortened V by 6 bases and J by 14 bases, and 20 bases separated the two germline ends. Germline CDR1 MNHEY, CDR2 SVGAGI. This CDR3 is 13 amino acids long. CDR3 protein: CASSHTPGQTEFF. The CDR3 bases are TGTGCCAGCAGCCACACTCCGGGACAAACAGAGTTCTTC.

This chain connects TRBV5-4 to TRBJ2-1; D possibly corresponds to TRBD2 (5 bases). This CDR3 spans 13 amino acids. Trimming removed 4 bases from V and 7 bases from J, with 12 bases in between. Germline assignment: CDR1 SGHNT and CDR2 YYREEE (reference sequence). CDR3 residues: CASSVGLENEQFF. CDR3 DNA sequence: TGTGCCAGCAGCGTCGGACTGGAGAATGAGCAGTTCTTC.

This clone was recorded once. The chain links TRBV9 to TRBJ2-6, with 8 bases fitting TRBD2. Germline V gene sequence: CDR1 SGDLS, CDR2 YYNGEE. With V trimmed by 4 bases and J by 4 bases, 10 bases remained unmatched. The CDR3 covers 17 residues. The CDR3, as DNA: TGTGCCAGCAGCCCCGGGACTAGTCCGGCAGGGGCCAACGTCCTGACTTTC. Translation: CASSPGTSPAGANVLTF.

This chain uses TRBV11-2 with TRBJ1-1; weak D call: TRBD1 (5 bases). There are 12 residues in the CDR3. The germline V gene has CDR1 SGHAT and CDR2 FQNNGV. Trimming stripped 2 bases from V and 9 bases from J, with 10 bases between. In DNA form, the CDR3 reads TGTGCCAGCAGCTTACAGGGCTTCAAAGCTTTCTTT. Protein sequence: CASSLQGFKAFF.

J is TRBJ2-2 and V is TRBV2, with D possibly being TRBD1 (7 bases). CDR3 length: 14 residues. The V end was cut by 7 bases, the J end by 6 bases, with 15 bases between. Germline-derived CDR1 and CDR2 are SNHLY and FYNNEI. Written as DNA, the CDR3 is TGTGCCAGCACAGAAGGCAGGGGGGCCGGGGAGCTGTTTTTT. Amino acid sequence: CASTEGRGAGELFF.

The rearrangement joins TRBV6-5 to TRBJ1-1; no clear D. Trimming took 6 bases from V and 1 from J, leaving 9 bases between them. The CDR3 runs 13 residues. The germline CDR1 and CDR2 sequences are MNHEY and SVGAGI. CDR3 nucleotide sequence: TGTGCCAGCAGGGTAACCAGGAACACTGAAGCTTTCTTT. It is translated as CASRVTRNTEAFF.

This chain joins TRBV19 and TRBJ2-5, with D tentatively TRBD2 (6 bases). The CDR3 length is 12 residues. Germline assignment: CDR1 LNHDA and CDR2 SQIVND (reference sequence). The V gene lost 8 bases and the J gene lost 5 bases, with 12 bases spanning the gap. DNA for the CDR3: TGTGCCAGTGCCGGCGGAGGGGAGACCCAGTACTTC. It codes for CASAGGGETQYF.

This clone was seen only once. V is TRBV28 and J is TRBJ2-7, with D perhaps matching TRBD1 (5 bases). From germline, CDR1 is MDHEN and CDR2 SYDVKM. Deletions cut 3 bases from V and 6 bases from J, with 15 bases between. The CDR3 runs 14 residues. CDR3 loop: CASSFARDGLEQYF. In DNA, the CDR3 is TGTGCCAGCAGTTTTGCCAGGGATGGGCTCGAGCAGTACTTC.

The genes are TRBV18 and TRBJ2-6; D perhaps matches TRBD1 (6 bases). The CDR3 extends over 18 amino acids. Per the germline V gene, CDR1 is KGHSH and CDR2 is LQKENI. Trimming took 2 bases from V and 0 from J, leaving 14 bases between them. The CDR3 DNA sequence: TGTGCCAGCTCACCATCTCCAGGGGAAGGCTCTGGGGCCAACGTCCTGACTTTC. This sequence encodes CASSPSPGEGSGANVLTF.

This clone has just a few counts. The V and J genes are TRBV6-1 and TRBJ1-5, with D unclear. The V gene lost 7 bases and the J gene lost 3 bases, with 13 bases spanning the gap. CDR1 is MNHNS and CDR2 is SASEGT in the germline V gene. The CDR3 contains 14 residues. Here the CDR3 reads CASKRSGNNQPQHF. DNA for the CDR3: TGTGCCAGCAAAAGGTCCGGGAACAATCAGCCCCAGCATTTT.

J is TRBJ2-7 and V is TRBV11-2, with TRBD1 matching 10 bases. The CDR3 sequence is 15 residues long. Germline V gene sequence: CDR1 SGHAT, CDR2 FQNNGV. With 5 bases clipped from V and 3 bases from J, the junction kept 7 bases outside the gene matches. CDR3 sequence: CASSTGTGAFYEQYF. The CDR3 DNA follows: TGTGCCAGCAGCACCGGGACAGGGGCGTTCTACGAGCAGTACTTC.

The chain recombines TRBV9 with TRBJ1-4; tentatively, D is TRBD1 (6 bases). Trimming shortened V by 1 base and J by 4 bases, and 11 bases separated the two germline ends. This CDR3 is built from 15 residues. Germline CDR1 is SGDLS and CDR2 is YYNGEE. CDR3 DNA: TGTGCCAGCAGCGTAATGGCAGGGGTTAATGAAAAACTGTTTTTT. Its translation is CASSVMAGVNEKLFF.

This clone was detected only a few times. The chain joins TRBV4-1 to TRBJ1-1, with D possibly TRBD1 on 5 matching bases. The CDR3 runs to 15 residues. Trimming left V 1 base short and J 2 bases short, with 11 bases between. Germline CDR1 and CDR2: MGHRA and YSYEKL. CDR3 coding DNA: TGCGCCAGCAGCCAAGCGGTCAGGGTAAACACTGAAGCTTTCTTT. Its protein is CASSQAVRVNTEAFF.